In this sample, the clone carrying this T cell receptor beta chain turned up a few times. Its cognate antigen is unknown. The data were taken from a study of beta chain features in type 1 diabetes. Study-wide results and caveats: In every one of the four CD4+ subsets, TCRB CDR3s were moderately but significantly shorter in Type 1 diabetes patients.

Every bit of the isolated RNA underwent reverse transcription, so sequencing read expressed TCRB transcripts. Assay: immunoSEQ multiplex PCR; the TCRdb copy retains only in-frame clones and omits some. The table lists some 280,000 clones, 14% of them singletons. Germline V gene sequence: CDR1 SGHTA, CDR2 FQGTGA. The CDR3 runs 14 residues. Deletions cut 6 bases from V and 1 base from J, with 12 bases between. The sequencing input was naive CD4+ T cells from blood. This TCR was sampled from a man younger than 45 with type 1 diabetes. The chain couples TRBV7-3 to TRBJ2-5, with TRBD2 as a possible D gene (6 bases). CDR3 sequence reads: CASSLAGFQETQYF. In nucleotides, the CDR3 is TGTGCCAGCAGTCTCGCGGGGTTCCAAGAGACCCAGTACTTC.